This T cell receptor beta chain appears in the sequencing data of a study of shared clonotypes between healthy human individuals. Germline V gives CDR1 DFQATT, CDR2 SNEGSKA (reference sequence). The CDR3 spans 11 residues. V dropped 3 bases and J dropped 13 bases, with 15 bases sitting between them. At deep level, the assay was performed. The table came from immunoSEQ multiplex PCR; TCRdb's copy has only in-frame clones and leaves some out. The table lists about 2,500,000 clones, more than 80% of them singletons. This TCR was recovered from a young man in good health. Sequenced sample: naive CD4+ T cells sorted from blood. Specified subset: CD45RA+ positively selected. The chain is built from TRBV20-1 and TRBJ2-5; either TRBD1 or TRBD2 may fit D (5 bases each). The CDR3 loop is CSASRPEGPYF. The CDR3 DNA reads TGCAGTGCTAGTCGACCCGAGGGGCCGTACTTC.